The rows below give T cell receptor beta chains drawn from one sample of a study of blood T cell repertoires in COVID-19. Method: immunoSEQ multiplex PCR; TCRdb's copy keeps in-frame clones and lacks some. The sample lists under 200,000 clones, approximately 90% occurring once. Sequencing was performed on peripheral blood. The receptors shown here come from a man aged 18 to 29 with acute or convalescent COVID-19. Each CDR3 is given with its conserved first and last residue. Each record gives: J gene, CDR3 length, V gene, clone size, D gene, CDR3 DNA, CDR3 protein. D genes are given only for firm matches. Expanded clones are given a class, and other clones once, few, many or no size at all.

J: TRBJ2-3
length: 13
V: TRBV7-2
size: .
D: .
DNA: TGTGCCAGCAGCTCAAACGCAGGGGACACGCAGTATTTT
CDR3: CASSSNAGDTQYF

J: TRBJ1-3
length: 13
V: TRBV12-3/TRBV12-4
size: .
D: .
DNA: TGTGCCAGCAGACAGGTCTCTGGAAACACCATATATTTT
CDR3: CASRQVSGNTIYF

J: TRBJ1-1
length: 12
V: TRBV5-8
size: once
D: .
DNA: TGTGCCAGCAGCCCCGACAGGTATGAAGCTTTCTTT
CDR3: CASSPDRYEAFF

J: TRBJ2-3
length: 18
V: TRBV7-3
size: .
D: TRBD2
DNA: TGTGCCAGCAGCCCCGGGGTAGCGGGGGGGCCGAGGGCAGATACGCAGTATTTT
CDR3: CASSPGVAGGPRADTQYF

J: TRBJ1-1
length: 15
V: TRBV9
size: .
D: .
DNA: TGTGCCAGCAGCGTAGGTAGCAGGGAAATAGGTGAAGCTTTCTTT
CDR3: CASSVGSREIGEAFF

J: TRBJ2-7
length: 15
V: TRBV30
size: .
D: .
DNA: TGTGCCTGGGAAAAAACCGGGACACGTTCCTACGAGCAGTACTTC
CDR3: CAWEKTGTRSYEQYF

J: TRBJ2-1
length: 16
V: TRBV2
size: few
D: .
DNA: TGTGCCAGCAGTGGTATCACTTCGGGATTATACAATGAGCAGTTCTTC
CDR3: CASSGITSGLYNEQFF

J: TRBJ1-1
length: 16
V: TRBV9
size: .
D: TRBD1
DNA: TGTGCCAGCAGCGTAGAGGGGGGACAGTTGAACACTGAAGCTTTCTTT
CDR3: CASSVEGGQLNTEAFF

J: TRBJ2-5
length: 15
V: TRBV7-9
size: .
D: .
DNA: TGTGCCAGCATTCGAGTCCGGGACTTTGGAGAGACCCAGTACTTC
CDR3: CASIRVRDFGETQYF

J: TRBJ2-7
length: 14
V: TRBV10-1
size: .
D: .
DNA: TGCGCCAGCAGCAGCGGACGGGACTCCTACGAGCAGTACTTC
CDR3: CASSSGRDSYEQYF

J: TRBJ1-5
length: 16
V: TRBV5-6
size: .
D: .
DNA: TGTGCCAGCAGCTTGGCCGCCAGGGGCTTTCGTCAGCCCCAGCATTTT
CDR3: CASSLAARGFRQPQHF

J: TRBJ2-1
length: 16
V: TRBV6-5
size: .
D: .
DNA: TGTGCCAGCAGTTACTCGACTTCTATTGGTTTTCATGAGCAGTTCTTC
CDR3: CASSYSTSIGFHEQFF

J: TRBJ2-1
length: 14
V: TRBV11-2
size: .
D: TRBD2
DNA: TGTGCCAGCAGCTTTAGCGGGGGGGACTATGAGCAGTTCTTC
CDR3: CASSFSGGDYEQFF

J: TRBJ2-5
length: 15
V: TRBV29-1
size: .
D: TRBD1
DNA: TGCAGCGTTAAGAGGGGACAGGCGTCCCAAGAGACCCAGTACTTC
CDR3: CSVKRGQASQETQYF

J: TRBJ1-5
length: 17
V: TRBV7-8
size: .
D: TRBD1
DNA: TGTGCCAGCAGCTCTTACAGGGGGTTGAGTGGCAATCAGCCCCAGCATTTT
CDR3: CASSSYRGLSGNQPQHF

J: TRBJ1-1
length: 14
V: TRBV5-6
size: .
D: TRBD1
DNA: TGTGCCAGCAGCTTTGGGACAGGGAACACTGAAGCTTTCTTT
CDR3: CASSFGTGNTEAFF

J: TRBJ1-2
length: 14
V: TRBV5-1
size: .
D: .
DNA: TGCGCCAGCAGCTTGGCTTCGGGTAACTATGGCTACACCTTC
CDR3: CASSLASGNYGYTF

J: TRBJ2-5
length: 18
V: TRBV19
size: few
D: TRBD2
DNA: TGTGCCAGTAGTGCCCGCCGTACTAGCGGGGGCCGGGGAGAGACCCAGTACTTC
CDR3: CASSARRTSGGRGETQYF

J: TRBJ2-1
length: 14
V: TRBV7-9
size: .
D: .
DNA: TGTGCCAGCCACTGGGGGCAGGGTGTAGATGAGCAGTTCTTC
CDR3: CASHWGQGVDEQFF

J: TRBJ1-3
length: 14
V: TRBV7-9
size: .
D: .
DNA: TGTGCCAGCAGCCGTACTGACTCTGGAAACACCATATATTTT
CDR3: CASSRTDSGNTIYF

J: TRBJ1-6
length: 14
V: TRBV18
size: once
D: TRBD1
DNA: TGTGCCAGCTCACACCGGGACAGTAATTCACCCCTCCACTTT
CDR3: CASSHRDSNSPLHF

J: TRBJ2-5
length: 12
V: TRBV12-5
size: .
D: .
DNA: TGTGCTAGTGGTTTCCACATGGAGACCCAGTACTTC
CDR3: CASGFHMETQYF

J: TRBJ2-3
length: 16
V: TRBV10-3
size: .
D: .
DNA: TGTGCCATCAGTGAATGGACTACCTCTAGCACAGATACGCAGTATTTT
CDR3: CAISEWTTSSTDTQYF

J: TRBJ2-7
length: 14
V: TRBV5-1
size: once
D: .
DNA: TGCGCCAGCAGCTTGGAAGCAGGGTACAACGAGCAGTACTTC
CDR3: CASSLEAGYNEQYF

J: TRBJ1-3
length: 16
V: TRBV7-3
size: .
D: .
DNA: TGTGCCAGCAGCTTAGGCGACAGGTTCTCTGGAAACACCATATATTTT
CDR3: CASSLGDRFSGNTIYF

J: TRBJ1-3
length: 14
V: TRBV7-8
size: once
D: .
DNA: TGTGCCAGCAGCTCTTCCTCGGGGGGAAACACCATATATTTT
CDR3: CASSSSSGGNTIYF

J: TRBJ1-2
length: 11
V: TRBV10-1
size: .
D: TRBD1
DNA: TGCGCCAGCGGGGGGACAGGCGGCTACACCTTC
CDR3: CASGGTGGYTF

J: TRBJ2-3
length: 16
V: TRBV5-1
size: .
D: TRBD1
DNA: TGCGCCAGCAGCTTGGTGGGACAGGGGGCCGTAGATACGCAGTATTTT
CDR3: CASSLVGQGAVDTQYF

J: TRBJ2-1
length: 18
V: TRBV19
size: .
D: TRBD2
DNA: TGTGCCAGTAGTATCAGGCGGACTAGCGGGGGGGCTTACAATGAGCAGTTCTTC
CDR3: CASSIRRTSGGAYNEQFF

J: TRBJ2-2
length: 16
V: TRBV18
size: .
D: TRBD2
DNA: TGTGCCAGCTCACTTCCAGGGACTATAGGAACCGGGGAGCTGTTTTTT
CDR3: CASSLPGTIGTGELFF

J: TRBJ1-1
length: 14
V: TRBV6-6
size: .
D: .
DNA: TGTGCCAGCAGTTATAATCGCGAGAACACTGAAGCTTTCTTT
CDR3: CASSYNRENTEAFF

J: TRBJ2-1
length: 16
V: TRBV7-3
size: .
D: .
DNA: TGTGCCAGCAGCTTTCAGGGAGGGGGACCCTACAATGAGCAGTTCTTC
CDR3: CASSFQGGGPYNEQFF

J: TRBJ1-2
length: 14
V: TRBV19
size: .
D: .
DNA: TGTGCCAGTAGCCGGACCCTAAGGGGCTATGGCTACACCTTC
CDR3: CASSRTLRGYGYTF

J: TRBJ2-7
length: 13
V: TRBV4-1
size: .
D: .
DNA: TGCGCCAGCAGCCAAGATCGCGGTTACGAGCAGTACTTC
CDR3: CASSQDRGYEQYF

J: TRBJ2-6
length: 14
V: TRBV25-1
size: .
D: .
DNA: TGTGCCAGCAGTGAATGGGGACTGGCCAACGTCCTGACTTTC
CDR3: CASSEWGLANVLTF

J: TRBJ2-1
length: 13
V: TRBV4-1
size: .
D: .
DNA: TGCGCCAGCAGCCAAACAGGGGGGGATGAGCAGTTCTTC
CDR3: CASSQTGGDEQFF

J: TRBJ2-1
length: 16
V: TRBV7-2
size: .
D: TRBD1
DNA: TGTGCCAGCAGCTTAATTATGGGACAGGGCAACAATGAGCAGTTCTTC
CDR3: CASSLIMGQGNNEQFF

J: TRBJ1-2
length: 13
V: TRBV6-5
size: .
D: .
DNA: TGTGCCAGCAGGGAGGGGACTAACTATGGCTACACCTTC
CDR3: CASREGTNYGYTF

J: TRBJ1-1
length: 15
V: TRBV7-9
size: .
D: TRBD1
DNA: TGTGCCAGCAGCCTATGGGACAGGGCGAACACTGAAGCTTTCTTT
CDR3: CASSLWDRANTEAFF

J: TRBJ1-5
length: 15
V: TRBV2
size: .
D: .
DNA: TGTGCCAGCACCTACCAATGGGAGCACAATCAGCCCCAGCATTTT
CDR3: CASTYQWEHNQPQHF